The next 2 T cell receptor beta chains were all read from a single sample in a study of blood T cell repertoires in COVID-19. Libraries were prepared by immunoSEQ multiplex PCR; TCRdb keeps only in-frame clonotypes and omits some of them. The sample consists of about 220,000 clones, about 85% of them appearing once. Sequencing was done on a sample of peripheral blood. All receptors come from a man in his thirties or forties with active or convalescent COVID-19.

The chain has TRBV5-5 and TRBJ2-1; D may be TRBD2 (7 bases). V lost 0 bases and J 4 bases, leaving 11 bases between the germline ends. CDR1 is SGHKS, CDR2 YYEKEE, per germline (reference sequence). The CDR3 runs to 15 residues. CDR3 nucleotides: TGTGCCAGCAGCTTGGACGGGGGGCTATACAATGAGCAGTTCTTC. Protein product: CASSLDGGLYNEQFF.

This sequence joins TRBV6-5 and TRBJ1-5; TRBD1 is a possible D gene (5 bases). Trimming took 2 bases from V and 6 from J, leaving 8 bases between them. This CDR3 spans 13 amino acids. Germline assignment: CDR1 MNHEY and CDR2 SVGAGI. The CDR3 bases are TGTGCCAGCAGTTACGGGGGGGGTCAGCCCCAGCATTTT. Protein product: CASSYGGGQPQHF.